The entry below describes one T cell receptor (beta chain). Antigen unknown. The data originate from a study of CD8+ T cells in alopecia areata. General study points: Scalp sample data also include resident alphabeta T cells from normal skin. Possibly as an HLA-related effect, TCR sharing across patients appeared less clear than in mice.

Investigators isolated RNA and reverse transcribed it into cDNA to act as the sequencing template. Sequenced by immunoSEQ multiplex PCR; TCRdb stores in-frame clones only, minus some. This table holds over 70,000 clones, approximately 70% found once. Treatment given: oral pan-JAK inhibitor, 5-10 mg twice daily. Patients with alopecia areata provided lesional scalp punch biopsies as well as peripheral blood. The source was CD8+ T cells sorted from blood, collected at week 24, from a patient treated with tofacitinib. The clonotype was recovered from a human donor with alopecia areata.

DNA for the CDR3: TGCAGCGTGGAGACAGGGACCAAAAACATTCAGTACTTC. This gives the protein CSVETGTKNIQYF. The chain recombines TRBV29-1 with TRBJ2-4; 7 bases line up with TRBD1. The germline V gene encodes CDR1 SQVTM and CDR2 ANQGSEA. The CDR3 is 13 residues long. After removal of 6 bases from V and 2 bases from J, the junction contained 4 bases not matched to a gene. Full variable domain (rest looked up from reference TRBV29-1 and TRBJ2-4): SAVISQKPSRDICQRGTSLTIQCQVDSQVTMMFWYRQQPGQSLTLIATANQGSEATYESGFVIDKFPISRPNLTFSTLTVSNMSPEDSSIYLCSVETGTKNIQYFGAGTRLSVL.